This T cell receptor (beta chain) was retrieved from a study of OX40 agonist ivuxolimab in advanced cancers. The ends lost 5 bases at V and 4 bases at J; junction bases unmatched: 7. The CDR3 is 15 residues long. Germline V gene sequence: CDR1 SGHVS, CDR2 FNYEAQ. Clones were sequenced by immunoSEQ multiplex PCR, and TCRdb holds only the in-frame ones, with some missing. This table holds roughly 23,000 clones, 84% found once. Sampling of blood occurred at baseline, cycle 4 day 1, and cycle 7 day 1. This sequence was found in an adult with an advanced solid tumor such as melanoma, head and neck, liver or kidney cancer. The rearrangement links TRBV7-6 to TRBJ2-1; 8 nucleotides match TRBD2. The source material was CD4+ or CD8+ T cells sorted from blood, sampled in a trial of the OX40 agonist ivuxolimab. Here the CDR3 reads CASSTAGGRYNEQFF. Written as DNA, the CDR3 is TGTGCCAGCAGCACTGCGGGGGGCCGGTACAATGAGCAGTTCTTC.